Given below is one T cell receptor beta chain in context. The data were taken from a study of patients and donors after allogeneic stem cell transplantation. TCRdb recomputed calls from the RT-PCR reads with MiXCR, one row per CDR3 protein. Here the sample spans approximately 170,000 distinct CDR3 sequences, approximately 30% being singletons. Germline V gives CDR1 SGHTA, CDR2 FQGNSA. The CDR3 is made up of 18 amino acids. The V gene end was trimmed by 0 bases and the J gene end by 0 bases; junction bases not matched to a gene: 3. The rearrangement links TRBV7-2 to TRBJ2-7; 15 nucleotides match TRBD2. Sequenced input: blood, either unsorted or a sorted T cell fraction (not recorded which). The receptor comes from a human donor who was either an allogeneic HSCT recipient or a stem cell or donor lymphocyte infusion donor (not recorded which). It is not recorded whose cells these are; they may come from a transplant donor. This CDR3 is CASSLAGLAGGLSYEQYF. The CDR3 bases are TGTGCCAGCAGCTTAGCAGGACTAGCGGGAGGGCTCTCCTACGAGCAGTACTTC.